The next 31 T cell receptor beta chains were all read from a single sample in a study of CD4+ T cells in melanoma. TCRdb keeps only in-frame clones here, not all; method: immunoSEQ multiplex PCR. The profile covers some 9,500 clones, with less than 85% appearing a single time and around 24% taken by the ten largest. The sequencing input was cells from a culture (not recorded whether cultured in vitro). The receptor source for this set is a human donor with melanoma.

V usage is TRBV6-1 and J usage is TRBJ1-1, with unresolved D. This CDR3 is built from 14 residues. CDR1 and CDR2 from the germline V gene are MNHNS and SASEGT. Trimming shortened V by 0 bases and J by 11 bases, and 16 bases separated the two germline ends. The CDR3 DNA reads TGTGCCAGCAGTGAAGCGTCCATCGGCAGGCGGGCTTTCTTT. It codes for CASSEASIGRRAFF.

This chain joins TRBV2 and TRBJ1-1; TRBD1 agrees at 9 bases. V shed 1 base, J shed 10 bases, and the junction held 7 bases outside the gene matches. The CDR3 sequence is 14 residues long. Germline CDR1 is SNHLY and CDR2 is FYNNEI. In nucleotides, the CDR3 is TGTGCCAGCAGTGAAGGGCGGGACAGGGCCGGAGCTTTCTTT. It translates to CASSEGRDRAGAFF.

V gene TRBV5-1 combines with J gene TRBJ2-1; 9 bases line up with TRBD1. CDR1 and CDR2 (germline): SGHRS, YFSETQ. CDR3 length equals 13 residues. The V segment lost 0 bases and the J segment 15 bases; nucleotides outside the gene matches: 7. CDR3 in amino acids: CASSLGDRGLRFF. The CDR3, as DNA: TGCGCCAGCAGCTTGGGAGACAGGGGGTTAAGGTTCTTC.

This clone turned up a few times. The CDR3 DNA reads TGTGCCAGCAGGGGGACAGGACCCTACGAGCAGTACTTC. Translating it yields CASRGTGPYEQYF. The chain links TRBV2 to TRBJ2-7, with 8 nucleotides matching TRBD1. J lost 2 bases, V lost 6 bases, and 3 bases had no gene match. Looked up from germline, CDR1 is SNHLY and CDR2 is FYNNEI. CDR3 length: 13 residues.

The chain combines TRBV3-1 (or the pseudogene TRBV3-2) with TRBJ1-6; D possibly corresponds to TRBD1 (5 bases). Trimming took 6 bases from V and 5 from J, leaving 14 bases between them. The CDR3 is made up of 15 amino acids. Per the germline V gene, CDR1 is LGHDT and CDR2 is YNNKEL (reference sequence). The CDR3 DNA follows: TGTGCCAGCAGAATGCAAGGGGTGGATAATTCACCCCTCCACTTT. Translated: CASRMQGVDNSPLHF.

The genes are TRBV18 and TRBJ2-2, with D maybe TRBD2 (6 bases). Germline CDR1 KGHSH, CDR2 LQKENI. The CDR3 is 16 residues long. V was shortened by 2 bases and J by 7 bases, with 17 bases between the two germline ends. The CDR3: CASSPVRTTGSGELFF. The DNA for the CDR3 is TGTGCCAGCTCACCAGTGAGGACTACGGGGAGCGGGGAGCTGTTTTTT.

As DNA, the CDR3 is TGTGCCTCCAAGGACCGACCTAACTATGGCTACACCTTC. It yields the protein CASKDRPNYGYTF. V is TRBV2 and J is TRBJ1-2, with D uncertain. Germline CDR1 and CDR2: SNHLY and FYNNEI. The ends were cut back, 11 bases at V and 0 bases at J, with 13 bases in the middle. CDR3 length: 13 residues.

This clone is medium-sized. This rearrangement joins TRBV7-8 to TRBJ1-5; D not certain. Germline V gene data show CDR1 as SGHVS and CDR2 as FQNEAQ. The V end was cut by 0 bases, the J end by 7 bases, with 4 bases between. The CDR3 extends over 12 amino acids. CDR3 in amino acids: CASSLAGQPQHF. In nucleotides, the CDR3 is TGTGCCAGCAGCTTAGCAGGACAGCCCCAGCATTTT.

The genes are TRBV10-2 and TRBJ2-1; 7 bases align to TRBD1. CDR3 length: 14 amino acids. The ends lost 7 bases at V and 3 bases at J; junction bases unmatched: 6. Germline V lookup: CDR1 WSHSY, CDR2 SAAADI. CDR3 nucleotide sequence: TGCGCCAGCACAGGGGGTTTGATCTACAATGAGCAGTTCTTC. It specifies CASTGGLIYNEQFF.

The CDR3 is CASSLVRTAYGYTF. DNA of the CDR3: TGTGCCAGCAGCTTAGTAAGGACAGCCTATGGCTACACCTTC. The chain recombines TRBV7-2 with TRBJ1-2, with D possibly being TRBD1 (6 bases). Germline V gene data show CDR1 as SGHTA and CDR2 as FQGNSA. The CDR3 sequence is 14 residues long. The ends were cut back, 1 base at V and 4 bases at J, with 10 bases in the middle.

This rearrangement joins TRBV18 to TRBJ2-5; D unresolved. Looked up from germline, CDR1 is KGHSH and CDR2 is LQKENI. Trimming left V 2 bases short and J 4 bases short, with 11 bases between. The CDR3 contains 14 residues. CDR3 in amino acids: CASSPEAAVETQYF. The CDR3 nucleotides are TGTGCCAGCTCACCAGAGGCTGCCGTAGAGACCCAGTACTTC.

V gene TRBV20-1 combines with J gene TRBJ1-5; D is uncertain. The CDR3 is 11 amino acids. The germline V gene encodes CDR1 DFQATT and CDR2 SNEGSKA (reference sequence). Between the trimmed V and J ends, which lost 1 base and 9 bases, there was a span of 7 bases. The DNA for the CDR3 is TGCAGTGCTAGAGTAAGCGGGCCCCAGCATTTT. The encoded protein is CSARVSGPQHF.

This chain links TRBV30 with TRBJ1-5; D gene ambiguous. The V end lost 0 bases, the J end lost 2 bases, and 11 bases lay between the germline ends. This CDR3 contains 15 residues. Germline CDR1 is GTSNPN and CDR2 is SVGIG (reference sequence). CDR3 in amino acids: CAWSVMPVGNQPQHF. The CDR3 DNA reads as TGTGCCTGGAGTGTGATGCCGGTCGGCAATCAGCCCCAGCATTTT. The variable domain in full, with the rest retrieved from reference TRBV30 and TRBJ1-5, is SQTIHQWPATLVQPVGSPLSLECTVEGTSNPNLYWYRQAAGRGLQLLFYSVGIGQISSEVPQNLSASRPQDRQFILSSKKLLLSDSGFYLCAWSVMPVGNQPQHFGDGTRLSIL.

J is TRBJ2-3 and V is TRBV15, with a tentative D call TRBD2 (6 bases). The CDR3 extends over 16 amino acids. Germline CDR1 and CDR2: LNHNV and YYDKDF (reference sequence). The V gene lost 5 bases and the J gene lost 3 bases, with 18 bases spanning the gap. CDR3 coding DNA: TGTGCCACCAGCCGAAACCGGGCGGGGATAACAGATACGCAGTATTTT. Protein sequence: CATSRNRAGITDTQYF.

This clone has just a few counts. Here the CDR3 DNA reads TGTGCCAGAACCGGGATACAGGTGAAGGCGCCCCAGCATTTT. Amino acid sequence: CARTGIQVKAPQHF. The chain joins TRBV5-3 to TRBJ1-5; a possible D gene is TRBD1 (5 bases). TRBV5-3 is an ORF for which the function is uncertain. The CDR3 consists of 14 residues. V lost 6 bases and J 9 bases, leaving 19 bases between the germline ends.

This clone was detected only once. The chain uses TRBV23-1 and TRBJ2-3; TRBD1 aligns across 8 bases. TRBV23-1 is flagged as an ORF with uncertain function. This CDR3 has 17 residues. The J segment lost 6 bases and the V segment lost 4 bases, leaving 15 bases of the junction unmatched. CDR3 nucleotide sequence: TGCGCCAGCAGTCGGCGAACCCAGGGGGCCCATTACGATACGCAGTATTTT. This codes for CASSRRTQGAHYDTQYF.

This clone is judged medium-sized. This chain uses TRBV5-1 with TRBJ2-7, with D unresolved. The CDR3 consists of 15 residues. With 4 bases removed from V and 2 bases from J, the gap between germline ends came to 16 bases. Germline V CDR1 and CDR2: SGHRS, YFSETQ. DNA for the CDR3: TGCGCCAGCAGCCCTGAATTGGGGATGACCTACGAGCAGTACTTC. Translation gives CASSPELGMTYEQYF.

The chain recombines TRBV30 with TRBJ1-1; D is unclear. CDR3 length equals 11 residues. Germline assignment: CDR1 GTSNPN and CDR2 SVGIG (reference sequence). The germline V and J ends were trimmed by 2 bases and 11 bases, with 12 bases remaining between them. CDR3 nucleotide sequence: TGTGCCTGGAGTCGGGTCGCCGGGGCTTTCTTT. It codes for CAWSRVAGAFF. Supplemented by reference TRBV30 and TRBJ1-1, the full variable domain reads SQTIHQWPATLVQPVGSPLSLECTVEGTSNPNLYWYRQAAGRGLQLLFYSVGIGQISSEVPQNLSASRPQDRQFILSSKKLLLSDSGFYLCAWSRVAGAFFGQGTRLTVV.

The chain is built from TRBV9 and TRBJ2-5, with TRBD1 as a possible D gene (5 bases). Per the germline V gene, CDR1 is SGDLS and CDR2 is YYNGEE. This CDR3 has 15 amino acids. The V end was cut by 0 bases, the J end by 1 base, with 10 bases between. For the CDR3, the DNA is TGTGCCAGCAGCGTAGCCAGGGCGTCCCAAGAGACCCAGTACTTC. It translates to CASSVARASQETQYF.

This chain uses TRBV5-1 with TRBJ2-7; D is possibly TRBD1 (5 bases). Trimming shortened V by 7 bases and J by 3 bases, and 14 bases separated the two germline ends. Per the germline V gene, CDR1 is SGHRS and CDR2 is YFSETQ. This CDR3 region has 13 residues. The CDR3 DNA reads TGCGCCAGCCAGAAGGACACCAACTACGAGCAGTACTTC. This encodes CASQKDTNYEQYF. The variable domain in full, completed from reference TRBV5-1 and TRBJ2-7, reads KAGVTQTPRYLIKTRGQQVTLSCSPISGHRSVSWYQQTPGQGLQFLFEYFSETQRNKGNFPGRFSGRQFSNSRSEMNVSTLELGDSALYLCASQKDTNYEQYFGPGTRLTVT.

The rearrangement links TRBV10-1 to TRBJ2-1, with TRBD2 identical over 9 bases. The CDR3 is 13 residues long. The germline CDR1 and CDR2 sequences are WNHNN and SYGVQD (reference sequence). V lost 8 bases, J lost 13 bases, and 12 bases stayed unmatched. The CDR3 bases are TGCGCCAGCTCCCGAGGGCCTAGCGGGGAACAGTTCTTC. Its translation: CASSRGPSGEQFF.

The chain uses TRBV3-1 (or the pseudogene TRBV3-2) and TRBJ2-7; unclear D gene. CDR1 and CDR2 (germline): LGHDT, YNNKEL (reference sequence). The CDR3 is made up of 14 amino acids. V lost 5 bases, J lost 0 bases, and 11 bases lay in between. The CDR3 DNA sequence: TGTGCCAGCAGCTTAATGCTAGGCTCCTACGAGCAGTACTTC. The encoded protein is CASSLMLGSYEQYF.

This clone was seen only once. The rearrangement joins TRBV3-1 (or the pseudogene TRBV3-2) to TRBJ1-2; TRBD1 might be the D (5 bases). Trimming shortened V by 4 bases and J by 5 bases, and 14 bases separated the two germline ends. In germline, CDR1 is LGHDT, CDR2 YNNKEL (reference sequence). This CDR3 has 14 amino acids. CDR3 residues: CASSRGWGGYGYTF. CDR3 sequence (DNA): TGTGCCAGCAGCCGGGGGTGGGGTGGGTATGGCTACACCTTC.

This rearrangement joins TRBV15 to TRBJ1-1; 7 bases are shared with TRBD1. CDR1 LNHNV and CDR2 YYDKDF come from the germline V gene (reference sequence). There are 15 residues in the CDR3. The V segment lost 4 bases and the J segment 3 bases; nucleotides outside the gene matches: 8. CDR3 nucleotides: TGTGCCACCAGCACTAGACAGGGTGAGGACACTGAAGCTTTCTTT. It specifies CATSTRQGEDTEAFF. The full variable domain, in which reference TRBV15 and TRBJ1-1 provide the parts outside the CDR3, is DAMVIQNPRYQVTQFGKPVTLSCSQTLNHNVMYWYQQKSSQAPKLLFHYYDKDFNNEADTPDNFQSRRPNTSFCFLDIRSPGLGDTAMYLCATSTRQGEDTEAFFGQGTRLTVV.

The chain couples TRBV25-1 to TRBJ1-6; 8 nucleotides agree with TRBD1. V shed 2 bases and J 2 bases; nucleotides not matched to a gene: 8. This CDR3 spans 18 amino acids. Germline CDR1 reads MGHDK; CDR2 reads SYGVNS. This chain's CDR3 is CASSERQGAATYNSPLHF. CDR3 nucleotide sequence: TGTGCCAGCAGTGAAAGGCAGGGGGCGGCCACCTATAATTCACCCCTCCACTTT.

This rearrangement joins TRBV5-1 to TRBJ2-3, with no clear D. This CDR3 region has 13 residues. The germline CDR1 and CDR2 sequences are SGHRS and YFSETQ. The V gene lost 1 base and the J gene lost 3 bases, with 6 bases spanning the gap. CDR3 loop: CASSLMGTDTQYF. The CDR3, as DNA: TGCGCCAGCAGCTTGATGGGGACAGATACGCAGTATTTT. Looking up the rest from reference TRBV5-1 and TRBJ2-3 gives the full variable domain: KAGVTQTPRYLIKTRGQQVTLSCSPISGHRSVSWYQQTPGQGLQFLFEYFSETQRNKGNFPGRFSGRQFSNSRSEMNVSTLELGDSALYLCASSLMGTDTQYFGPGTRLTVL.

Here the CDR3 reads CASSLGPAWDEQYF. The CDR3 DNA follows: TGTGCCAGCAGCTTAGGACCAGCTTGGGACGAGCAGTACTTC. V is TRBV7-8 and J is TRBJ2-7; D gene unclear. Trimming stripped 1 base from V and 5 bases from J, with 12 bases between. The CDR3 consists of 14 residues. Germline V gene data show CDR1 as SGHVS and CDR2 as FQNEAQ.

The chain has TRBV7-3 and TRBJ2-5; D may be TRBD1 or TRBD2 (5 bases each). The CDR3 runs 13 residues. Germline V gene data show CDR1 as SGHTA and CDR2 as FQGTGA. V gave up 4 bases and J gave up 7 bases, with 13 bases separating them. This CDR3 reads CASSSGPLGTQYF. The CDR3 nucleotides read TGTGCCAGCAGCTCGGGACCCCTGGGGACCCAGTACTTC.

The chain recombines TRBV2 with TRBJ1-2; TRBD1 agrees at 7 bases. Losses at the gene ends were 7 bases for V and 4 bases for J; bases not matched to a gene: 6. Germline V CDR1 and CDR2: SNHLY, FYNNEI. The CDR3 has 13 residues. The CDR3 is CASTGAGGYGYTF. Here the CDR3 DNA reads TGTGCCAGCACAGGGGCAGGGGGCTATGGCTACACCTTC.

The chain combines TRBV14 with TRBJ1-1; 7 bases align to TRBD1. J gave up 10 bases and V 0 bases, and 5 bases lay outside the gene matches. The CDR3 is 13 amino acids. CDR1 SGHDN and CDR2 FVKESK come from the germline V gene. For the CDR3, the DNA is TGTGCCAGCAGCCAAGACAGGGGGGGGGTAGCTTTCTTT. Residues: CASSQDRGGVAFF.

The chain is built from TRBV11-2 and TRBJ1-2; D gene unclear. Germline V gene data show CDR1 as SGHAT and CDR2 as FQNNGV. This CDR3 has 14 amino acids. Trimming took 2 bases from V and 8 from J, leaving 15 bases between them. The CDR3 DNA reads as TGTGCCAGCAGCTTAATCCCTGGGCTAGCCGGCTACACCTTC. Amino acid sequence: CASSLIPGLAGYTF.